The 7 T cell receptor beta chains presented below share a single source sample, sequenced in a study of metastatic and nonmetastatic thyroid tumors. None of the patients had undergone any treatment ahead of thyroid surgery. TCRdb redid the clone calls on the PCR reads using MiXCR. The sample records fewer than 20,000 clones, roughly 24% being singletons. Sequenced input: tumor tissue. The receptors were gathered from a male donor with papillary thyroid cancer or a benign thyroid nodule (not recorded which). Some clones in this sample may be carry-over from other donors' samples.

There are a few counts of this clone. The chain recombines TRBV6-2 or TRBV6-3 with TRBJ1-2; D is undetermined. The CDR3 sequence is 15 residues long. Deletions cut 5 bases from V and 0 bases from J, with 13 bases between. CDR1 MNHEY and CDR2 SVGEGT come from the germline V gene. The CDR3 DNA follows: TGTGCCAGCAGTCTCGTGGGCAGACCTAACTATGGCTACACCTTC. Encoded protein: CASSLVGRPNYGYTF.

This clone appeared many times. The V and J genes are TRBV20-1 and TRBJ2-5, with a tentative D call TRBD2 (5 bases). The CDR3 runs 14 residues. Germline CDR1 and CDR2: DFQATT and SNEGSKA (reference sequence). The V end lost 2 bases, the J end lost 5 bases, and 15 bases lay between the germline ends. The chain's CDR3 is CSARYWRRLETQYF. Here the CDR3 DNA reads TGCAGTGCTAGATATTGGCGGAGGCTCGAGACCCAGTACTTC.

This clone occurred many times. The chain is built from TRBV7-9 and TRBJ1-1, with D unresolved. Germline V gives CDR1 SEHNR, CDR2 FQNEAQ (reference sequence). The CDR3 covers 12 residues. V was shortened by 2 bases and J by 7 bases, with 8 bases between the two germline ends. CDR3 amino acids: CASSLYRDEAFF. In nucleotides, the CDR3 is TGTGCCAGCAGCTTATACCGGGATGAAGCTTTCTTT.

Many counts were recorded for this clone. The chain has TRBV29-1 and TRBJ2-1; 10 bases are a match to TRBD1. This CDR3 region has 14 residues. The V gene end was trimmed by 7 bases and the J gene end by 10 bases; junction bases not matched to a gene: 13. Germline V CDR1 and CDR2: SQVTM, ANQGSEA. The CDR3 nucleotides read TGCAGCGCCCAAAGGGGGACAGGGGTGGACGAGCAGTTCTTC. This gives the protein CSAQRGTGVDEQFF.

V gene TRBV5-1 combines with J gene TRBJ2-3; D not resolved. The V gene's germline CDR1 is SGHRS and CDR2 YFSETQ. Trimming shortened V by 1 base and J by 0 bases, and 6 bases separated the two germline ends. This CDR3 has 14 residues. The CDR3 nucleotides read TGCGCCAGCAGCTTGTCGACTAGCACAGATACGCAGTATTTT. This encodes CASSLSTSTDTQYF.

By its share, this clone is medium-sized (0.01 to 0.1%). The CDR3 is CASSFGTSNEQFF. CDR3 DNA sequence: TGCGCCAGCAGCTTCGGGACTAGCAATGAGCAGTTCTTC. The chain is built from TRBV5-1 and TRBJ2-1; 8 bases are shared with TRBD2. The CDR3 sequence is 13 residues long. Germline V lookup: CDR1 SGHRS, CDR2 YFSETQ. V dropped 2 bases and J dropped 6; count of bases not matched to a gene: 1.

This chain links TRBV12-3 or TRBV12-4 with TRBJ1-6; D is perhaps TRBD1 (5 bases). The CDR3 extends over 13 amino acids. V was pared by 7 bases and J by 10 bases, with 14 bases between. The CDR3 loop is CASTARVDSPLHF. The CDR3 DNA sequence: TGTGCCAGCACCGCCAGGGTGGACTCACCCCTCCACTTT.